This is a list of T cell receptor beta chains from one sample in a study of PD-L1 blockade in urothelial cancer. Method: immunoSEQ multiplex PCR; TCRdb's copy keeps in-frame clones and lacks some. Here the sample spans tens of thousands of clones, about nine tenths being singletons. The material was PBMCs, obtained around atezolizumab (anti-PD-L1) treatment. These receptors were obtained from a man aged 70 or older with urothelial cancer. Each CDR3 is given without its conserved first and last residue. Fields, in order: V gene, CDR3 protein.

>TRBV27
ASHSLGTGKEKLF
>TRBV7-2
ASSYISGYEQY
>TRBV19
ASSIHTGLTNYGYT
>TRBV5-1
ASSQEKLAGGLNEQF
>TRBV4-2
ASSQDGGAAREQF
>TRBV5-4
ASTPWNGQQETQY
>TRBV13
ASSLTTEETQY
>TRBV6-1
ASSELGGSSYEQY
>TRBV10-2
ASSESTGGFYGYT
>TRBV6-5
ASSFAGTGGSEAF
>TRBV30
AWSVGGVTYEQY
>TRBV6-1
ASSVPPRGRSTGNTEAF
>TRBV6-1
ASTSATGDKWGCT
>TRBV11-2
ASSVSSGRMADTQY
>TRBV5-1
ASSPGTGYGYT
>TRBV15
ATSREAGTYNEQF
>TRBV5-6
ASSWQGEETQY
>TRBV14
ASSQPGLAGGDEQF
>TRBV28
ASRDTAGTPSLNTIY
>TRBV5-1
ASGQGTRRDGYT
>TRBV19
ASSMLAGGTDTQY
>TRBV7-9
ASSLISGVGNEQF
>TRBV7-9
ASSLSAGRADEQY
>TRBV11-1
ASSTRGLAASTDTQY
>TRBV9
ASSYGTGAGTEAF
>TRBV6-4
ASSPFSGPNNEQF